Below, one TCR beta chain is given with its context. Its antigen remains unknown. With 60 Vbeta and 13 Jbeta primers, the PCR was carried out. Assay: immunoSEQ multiplex PCR; the TCRdb copy retains only in-frame clones and omits some. Altogether over 150,000 clones are present, roughly 79% being singletons, with the ten largest covering roughly 2.8%. The data originate from a study of cytomegalovirus exposure and HLA in healthy donors. Study-level results: TCR beta chains associated with HLA were, in a later analysis, more clonally expanded than equally common others.

The CDR3 is 16 residues long. Trimming took 3 bases from V and 4 from J, leaving 15 bases between them. CDR1 and CDR2 (germline): SEHNR, FQNEAQ (reference sequence). The TCR comes from a young man in good health and CMV-seronegative. Input material: PBMCs. This chain uses TRBV7-9 with TRBJ1-4; no definite D call. CDR3 in amino acids: CASSLGGYFYNEKLFF. The CDR3 DNA sequence: TGTGCCAGCAGCTTGGGAGGGTACTTCTATAATGAAAAACTGTTTTTT.